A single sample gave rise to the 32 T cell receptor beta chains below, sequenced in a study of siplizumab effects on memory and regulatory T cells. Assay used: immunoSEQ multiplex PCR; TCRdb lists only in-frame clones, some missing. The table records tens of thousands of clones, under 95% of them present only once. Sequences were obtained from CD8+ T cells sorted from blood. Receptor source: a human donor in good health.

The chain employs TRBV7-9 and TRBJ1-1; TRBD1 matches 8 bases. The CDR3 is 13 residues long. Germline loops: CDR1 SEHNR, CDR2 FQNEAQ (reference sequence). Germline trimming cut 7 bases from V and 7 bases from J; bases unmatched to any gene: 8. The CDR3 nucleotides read TGTGCCAGCAAACGGACAGGGCCGGGTGAAGCTTTCTTT. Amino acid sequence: CASKRTGPGEAFF.

CDR3 DNA: TGTGCCAGCAGCCCGACAGAGAACTATGGCTACACCTTC. This gives the protein CASSPTENYGYTF. The chain has TRBV11-2 and TRBJ1-2; D is perhaps TRBD1 (5 bases). In germline, CDR1 is SGHAT, CDR2 FQNNGV. The germline V and J ends were trimmed by 5 bases and 2 bases, with 9 bases remaining between them. CDR3 size: 13 residues.

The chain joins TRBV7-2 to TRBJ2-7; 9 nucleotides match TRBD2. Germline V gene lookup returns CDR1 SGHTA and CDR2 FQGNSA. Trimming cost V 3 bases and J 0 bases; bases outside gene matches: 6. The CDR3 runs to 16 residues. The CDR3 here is CASSLTSGRSSYEQYF. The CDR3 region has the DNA TGTGCCAGCAGCTTGACTAGCGGAAGGAGCTCCTACGAGCAGTACTTC. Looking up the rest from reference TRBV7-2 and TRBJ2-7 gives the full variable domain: GAGVSQSPSNKVTEKGKDVELRCDPISGHTALYWYRQSLGQGLEFLIYFQGNSAPDKSGLPSDRFSAERTGGSVSTLTIQRTQQEDSAVYLCASSLTSGRSSYEQYFGPGTRLTVT.

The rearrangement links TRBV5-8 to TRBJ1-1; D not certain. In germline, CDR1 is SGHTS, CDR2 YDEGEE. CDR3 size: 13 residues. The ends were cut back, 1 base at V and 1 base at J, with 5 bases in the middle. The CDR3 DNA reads TGTGCCAGCAGCTTGTACAGGAACACTGAAGCTTTCTTT. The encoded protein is CASSLYRNTEAFF. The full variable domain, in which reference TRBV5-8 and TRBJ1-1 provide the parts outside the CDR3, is EAGVTQSPTHLIKTRGQQATLRCSPISGHTSVYWYQQALGLGLQFLLWYDEGEERNRGNFPPRFSGRQFPNYSSELNVNALELEDSALYLCASSLYRNTEAFFGQGTRLTVV.

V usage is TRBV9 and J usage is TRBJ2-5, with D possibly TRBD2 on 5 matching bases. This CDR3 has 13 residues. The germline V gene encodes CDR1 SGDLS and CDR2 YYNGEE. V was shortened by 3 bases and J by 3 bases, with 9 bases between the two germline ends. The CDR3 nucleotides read TGTGCCAGCAGCGCGGACTGGGAAGAGACCCAGTACTTC. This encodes CASSADWEETQYF. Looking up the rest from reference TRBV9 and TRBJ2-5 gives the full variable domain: DSGVTQTPKHLITATGQRVTLRCSPRSGDLSVYWYQQSLDQGLQFLIQYYNGEERAKGNILERFSAQQFPDLHSELNLSSLELGDSALYFCASSADWEETQYFGPGTRLLVL.

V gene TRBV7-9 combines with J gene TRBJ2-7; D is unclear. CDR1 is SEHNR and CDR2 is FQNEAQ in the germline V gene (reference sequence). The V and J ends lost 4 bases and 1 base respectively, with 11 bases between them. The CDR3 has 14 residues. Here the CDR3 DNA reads TGTGCCAGCAGCTCCCTAGGGAATTCCTACGAGCAGTACTTC. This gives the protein CASSSLGNSYEQYF. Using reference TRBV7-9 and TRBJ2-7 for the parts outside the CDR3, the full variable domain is DTGVSQNPRHKITKRGQNVTFRCDPISEHNRLYWYRQTLGQGPEFLTYFQNEAQLEKSRLLSDRFSAERPKGSFSTLEIQRTEQGDSAMYLCASSSLGNSYEQYFGPGTRLTVT.

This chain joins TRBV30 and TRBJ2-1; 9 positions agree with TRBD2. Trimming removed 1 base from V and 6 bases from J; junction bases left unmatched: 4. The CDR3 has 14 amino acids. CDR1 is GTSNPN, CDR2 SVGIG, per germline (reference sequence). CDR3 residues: CAWSEKREVNEQFF. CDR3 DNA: TGTGCCTGGAGTGAGAAGCGGGAGGTCAATGAGCAGTTCTTC.

The CDR3 reads CASGEDIGNTIYF. CDR3 nucleotide sequence: TGTGCCAGCGGGGAGGACATTGGAAACACCATATATTTT. This chain uses TRBV6-5 with TRBJ1-3, with D tentatively TRBD1 (5 bases). Trimming removed 8 bases at V and 3 bases at J, with 11 bases between. There are 13 residues in the CDR3. CDR1 is MNHEY, CDR2 SVGAGI, per germline.

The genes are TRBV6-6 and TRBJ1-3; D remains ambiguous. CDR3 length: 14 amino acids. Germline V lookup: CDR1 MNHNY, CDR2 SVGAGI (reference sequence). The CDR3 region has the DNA TGTGCTTCCTACCACCCGCCCCCTGGAAACACCATATATTTT. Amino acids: CASYHPPPGNTIYF.

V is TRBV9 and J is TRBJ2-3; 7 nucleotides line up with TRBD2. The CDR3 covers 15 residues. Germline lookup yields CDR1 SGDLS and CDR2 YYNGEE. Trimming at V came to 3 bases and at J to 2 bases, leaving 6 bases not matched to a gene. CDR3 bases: TGTGCCAGCAGCGAGGGGACTATTAACACAGATACGCAGTATTTT. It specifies CASSEGTINTDTQYF.

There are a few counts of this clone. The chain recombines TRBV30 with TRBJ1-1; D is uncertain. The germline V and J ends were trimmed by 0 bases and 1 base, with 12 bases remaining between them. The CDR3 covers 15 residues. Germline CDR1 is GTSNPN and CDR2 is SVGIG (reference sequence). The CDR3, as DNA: TGTGCCTGGAGTGTAGAATGGTCCTCGAACACTGAAGCTTTCTTT. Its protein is CAWSVEWSSNTEAFF. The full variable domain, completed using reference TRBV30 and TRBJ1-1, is SQTIHQWPATLVQPVGSPLSLECTVEGTSNPNLYWYRQAAGRGLQLLFYSVGIGQISSEVPQNLSASRPQDRQFILSSKKLLLSDSGFYLCAWSVEWSSNTEAFFGQGTRLTVV.

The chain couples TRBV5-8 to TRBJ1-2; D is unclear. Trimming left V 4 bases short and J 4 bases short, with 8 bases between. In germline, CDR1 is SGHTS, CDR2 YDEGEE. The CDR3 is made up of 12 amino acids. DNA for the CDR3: TGTGCCAGCAGCGGCGGGGTCTATGGCTACACCTTC. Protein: CASSGGVYGYTF. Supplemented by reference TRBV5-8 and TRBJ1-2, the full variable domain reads EAGVTQSPTHLIKTRGQQATLRCSPISGHTSVYWYQQALGLGLQFLLWYDEGEERNRGNFPPRFSGRQFPNYSSELNVNALELEDSALYLCASSGGVYGYTFGSGTRLTVV.

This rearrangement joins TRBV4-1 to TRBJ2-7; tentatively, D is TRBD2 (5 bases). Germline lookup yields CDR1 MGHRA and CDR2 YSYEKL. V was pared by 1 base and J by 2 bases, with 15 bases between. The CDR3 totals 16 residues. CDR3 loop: CASSQVGGLGAYEQYF. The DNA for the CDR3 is TGCGCCAGCAGCCAAGTAGGAGGACTCGGCGCCTACGAGCAGTACTTC.

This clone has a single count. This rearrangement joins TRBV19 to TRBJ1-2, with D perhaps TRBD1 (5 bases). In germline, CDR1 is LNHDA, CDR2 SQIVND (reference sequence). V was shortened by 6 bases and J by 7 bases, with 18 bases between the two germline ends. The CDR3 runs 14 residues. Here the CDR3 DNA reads TGTGCCAGTAGGATAAACCGGGACGGATTTGGCTACACCTTC. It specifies CASRINRDGFGYTF.

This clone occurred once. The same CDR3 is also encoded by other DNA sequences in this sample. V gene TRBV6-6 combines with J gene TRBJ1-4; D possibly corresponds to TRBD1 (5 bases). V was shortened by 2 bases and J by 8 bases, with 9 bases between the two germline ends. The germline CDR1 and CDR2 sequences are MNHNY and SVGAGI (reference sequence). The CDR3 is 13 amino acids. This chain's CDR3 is CASSYGGGEKLFF. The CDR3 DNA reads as TGTGCCAGCAGTTACGGGGGTGGGGAAAAACTGTTTTTT.

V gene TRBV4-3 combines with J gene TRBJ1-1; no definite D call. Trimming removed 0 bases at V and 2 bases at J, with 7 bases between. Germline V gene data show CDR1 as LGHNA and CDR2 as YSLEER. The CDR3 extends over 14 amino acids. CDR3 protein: CASSQDYRNTEAFF. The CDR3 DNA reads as TGCGCCAGCAGCCAAGATTACAGAAACACTGAAGCTTTCTTT.

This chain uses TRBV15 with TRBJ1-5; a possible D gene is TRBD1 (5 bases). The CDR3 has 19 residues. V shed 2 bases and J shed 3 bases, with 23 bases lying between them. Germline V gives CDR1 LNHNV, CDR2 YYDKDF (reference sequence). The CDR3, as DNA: TGTGCCACCAGCAGACAACCCATGACGACCGCCAGGGCCAATCAGCCCCAGCATTTT. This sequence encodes CATSRQPMTTARANQPQHF. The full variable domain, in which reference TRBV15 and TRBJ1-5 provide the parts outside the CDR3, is DAMVIQNPRYQVTQFGKPVTLSCSQTLNHNVMYWYQQKSSQAPKLLFHYYDKDFNNEADTPDNFQSRRPNTSFCFLDIRSPGLGDTAMYLCATSRQPMTTARANQPQHFGDGTRLSIL.

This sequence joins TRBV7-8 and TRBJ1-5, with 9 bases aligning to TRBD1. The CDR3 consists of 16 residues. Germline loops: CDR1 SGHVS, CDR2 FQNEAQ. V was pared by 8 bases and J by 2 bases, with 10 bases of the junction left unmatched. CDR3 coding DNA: TGTGCCAGCGGCCCAACCGGGACAGGGCGCAATCAGCCCCAGCATTTT. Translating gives CASGPTGTGRNQPQHF.

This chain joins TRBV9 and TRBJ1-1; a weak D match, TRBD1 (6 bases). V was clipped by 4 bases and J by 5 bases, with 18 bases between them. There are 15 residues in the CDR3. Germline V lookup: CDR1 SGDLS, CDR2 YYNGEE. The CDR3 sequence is CASSSEGGAGTEAFF. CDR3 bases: TGTGCCAGCAGCTCAGAGGGGGGGGCAGGGACTGAAGCTTTCTTT.

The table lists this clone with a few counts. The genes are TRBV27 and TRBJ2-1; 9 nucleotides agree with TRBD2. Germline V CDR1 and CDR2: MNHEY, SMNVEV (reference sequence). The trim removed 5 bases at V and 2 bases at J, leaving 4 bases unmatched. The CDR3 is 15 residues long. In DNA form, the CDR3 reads TGTGCCAGCAGTCCGCGGGAGGGGCCCTACAATGAGCAGTTCTTC. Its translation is CASSPREGPYNEQFF.

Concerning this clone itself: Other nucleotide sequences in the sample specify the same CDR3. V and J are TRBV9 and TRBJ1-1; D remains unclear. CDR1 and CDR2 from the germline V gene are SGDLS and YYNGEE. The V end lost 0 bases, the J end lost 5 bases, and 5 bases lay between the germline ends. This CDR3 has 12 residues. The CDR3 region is CASSVVGTEAFF. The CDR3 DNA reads TGTGCCAGCAGCGTAGTCGGGACTGAAGCTTTCTTT.

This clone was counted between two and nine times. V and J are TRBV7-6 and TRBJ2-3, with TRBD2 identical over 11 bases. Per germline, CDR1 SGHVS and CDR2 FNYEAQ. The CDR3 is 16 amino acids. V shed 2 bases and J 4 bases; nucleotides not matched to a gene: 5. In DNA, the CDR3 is TGTGCCAGCAGCTTATTTAGCGGGGGGGCCTCAGATACGCAGTATTTT. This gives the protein CASSLFSGGASDTQYF.

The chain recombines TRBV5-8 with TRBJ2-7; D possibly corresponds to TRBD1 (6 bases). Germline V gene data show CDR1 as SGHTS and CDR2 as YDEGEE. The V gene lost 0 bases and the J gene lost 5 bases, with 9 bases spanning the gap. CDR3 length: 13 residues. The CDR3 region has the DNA TGTGCCAGCAGCTTGGGACAGGCTAACGAGCAGTACTTC. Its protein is CASSLGQANEQYF.

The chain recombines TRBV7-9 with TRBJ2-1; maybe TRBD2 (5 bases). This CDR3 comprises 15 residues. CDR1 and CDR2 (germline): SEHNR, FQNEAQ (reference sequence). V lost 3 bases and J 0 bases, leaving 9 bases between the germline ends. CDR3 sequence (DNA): TGTGCCAGCAGCTTGCTAGCCCCCTCCTACAATGAGCAGTTCTTC. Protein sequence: CASSLLAPSYNEQFF.

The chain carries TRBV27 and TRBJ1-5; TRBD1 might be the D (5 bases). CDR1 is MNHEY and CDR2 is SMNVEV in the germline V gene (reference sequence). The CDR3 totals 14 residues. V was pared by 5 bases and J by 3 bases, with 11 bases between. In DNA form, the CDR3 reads TGTGCCAGCAGTGCAGGGTGGGCCAATCAGCCCCAGCATTTT. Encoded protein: CASSAGWANQPQHF.

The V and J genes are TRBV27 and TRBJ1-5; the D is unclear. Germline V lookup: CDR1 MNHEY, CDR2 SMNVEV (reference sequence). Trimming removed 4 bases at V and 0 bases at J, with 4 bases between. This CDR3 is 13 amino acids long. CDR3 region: CASSSYSNQPQHF. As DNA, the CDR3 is TGTGCCAGCAGTTCCTATAGCAATCAGCCCCAGCATTTT.

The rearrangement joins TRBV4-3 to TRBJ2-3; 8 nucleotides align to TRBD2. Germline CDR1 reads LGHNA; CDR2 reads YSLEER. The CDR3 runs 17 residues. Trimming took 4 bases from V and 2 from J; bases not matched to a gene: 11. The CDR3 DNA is TGCGCCAGCAGCCCAGGTACCAGCGGGAGATCCACAGATACGCAGTATTTT. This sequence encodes CASSPGTSGRSTDTQYF.

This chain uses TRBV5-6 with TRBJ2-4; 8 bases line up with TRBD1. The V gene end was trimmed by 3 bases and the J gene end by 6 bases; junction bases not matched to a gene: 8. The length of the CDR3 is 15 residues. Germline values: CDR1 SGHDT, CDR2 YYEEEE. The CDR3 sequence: CASSSEDRVRNIQYF. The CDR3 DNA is TGTGCCAGCAGCTCCGAGGACAGGGTTAGAAACATTCAGTACTTC. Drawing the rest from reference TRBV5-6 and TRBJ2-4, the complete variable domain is DAGVTQSPTHLIKTRGQQVTLRCSPKSGHDTVSWYQQALGQGPQFIFQYYEEEERQRGNFPDRFSGHQFPNYSSELNVNALLLGDSALYLCASSSEDRVRNIQYFGAGTRLSVL.

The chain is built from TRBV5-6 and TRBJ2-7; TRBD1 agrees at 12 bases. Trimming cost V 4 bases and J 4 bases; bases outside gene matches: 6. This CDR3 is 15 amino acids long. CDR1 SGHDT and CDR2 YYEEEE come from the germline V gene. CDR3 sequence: CASSAGTGGAYEQYF. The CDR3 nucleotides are TGTGCCAGCAGCGCCGGGACAGGGGGCGCATACGAGCAGTACTTC.

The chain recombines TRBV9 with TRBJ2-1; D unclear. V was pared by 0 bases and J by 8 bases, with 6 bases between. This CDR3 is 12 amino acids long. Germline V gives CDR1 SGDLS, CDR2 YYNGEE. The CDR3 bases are TGTGCCAGCAGCGTAGATATTGATGAGCAGTTCTTC. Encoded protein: CASSVDIDEQFF.

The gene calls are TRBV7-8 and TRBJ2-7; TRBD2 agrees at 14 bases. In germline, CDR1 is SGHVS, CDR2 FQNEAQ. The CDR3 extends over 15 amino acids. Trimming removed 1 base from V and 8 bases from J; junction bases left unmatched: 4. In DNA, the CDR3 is TGTGCCAGCAGCTTAGGACTAGCGGGAGGGGGGAAGCAGTACTTC. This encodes CASSLGLAGGGKQYF.

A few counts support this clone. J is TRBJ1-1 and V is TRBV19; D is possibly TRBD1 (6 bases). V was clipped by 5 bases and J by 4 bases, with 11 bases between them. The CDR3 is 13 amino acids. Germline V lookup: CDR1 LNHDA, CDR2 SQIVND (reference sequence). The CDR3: CASSAGAGTEAFF. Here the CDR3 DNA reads TGTGCCAGTAGTGCGGGGGCGGGCACTGAAGCTTTCTTT.